One sample yielded the 25 T cell receptor beta chains listed below, sequenced in a study of PD-1 blockade in classical Hodgkin lymphoma (dated by TCRdb to 2019 to 2021). The library came from the immunoSEQ multiplex PCR assay. In its TCRdb copy, this immuneACCESS table keeps in-frame sequences only and misses some clones. Where compared with another copy, unresolved V genes explain less than half of these, and the others have no known cause. Within this sample are about 93,000 clones, with approximately 78% of them counted one time only. The ten most abundant clones make up over 7.5% of the sample. What this sample's time point label stands for: cycle 4 day 1 (C4D1), after 6 weeks of nivolumab. Relapse after autologous stem cell transplantation had occurred in all trial patients, and cohorts A, B and C were distinguished by prior brentuximab vedotin exposure. The material was peripheral blood mononuclear cells (PBMCs), obtained before the fourth cycle of nivolumab. The receptors were sampled from a human donor with classical Hodgkin lymphoma.

This chain links TRBV6-6 with TRBJ2-2, with D possibly TRBD1 on 6 matching bases. The germline V gene encodes CDR1 MNHNY and CDR2 SVGAGI (reference sequence). Trimming cost V 5 bases and J 6 bases, with 13 bases left between them. The CDR3 sequence is 14 residues long. This CDR3 reads CASSPGTSPGELFF. CDR3 nucleotide sequence: TGTGCCAGCAGTCCCGGGACATCCCCCGGGGAGCTGTTTTTT.

This clone was counted a few times. The chain links TRBV5-1 to TRBJ1-3; unclear D gene. Per germline, CDR1 SGHRS and CDR2 YFSETQ. The CDR3 totals 15 residues. V dropped 1 base and J dropped 0 bases, with 8 bases sitting between them. In nucleotides, the CDR3 is TGCGCCAGCAGCTTGCAGGCGAGCTCTGGAAACACCATATATTTT. The encoded protein is CASSLQASSGNTIYF.

The CDR3 DNA reads TGTGCCAGCGCAGGGAGGAACATGAACACTGAAGCTTTCTTT. Translated: CASAGRNMNTEAFF. The V gene is TRBV6-1, the J gene TRBJ1-1; perhaps TRBD1 as D (5 bases). Germline loops: CDR1 MNHNS, CDR2 SASEGT. The V gene lost 8 bases and the J gene lost 0 bases, with 13 bases spanning the gap. The CDR3 runs 14 residues.

The chain links TRBV7-6 to TRBJ2-7; D may be TRBD1 (6 bases). CDR1 and CDR2 (germline): SGHVS, FNYEAQ. Trimming stripped 3 bases from V and 5 bases from J, with 20 bases between. The CDR3 contains 16 residues. The CDR3 loop reads CASSFLGADELHEQYF. CDR3 in DNA: TGTGCCAGCAGCTTCCTGGGGGCGGATGAGTTACACGAGCAGTACTTC.

The V gene is TRBV5-4, the J gene TRBJ2-3; possible D gene TRBD2, 6 bases. The ends were cut back, 4 bases at V and 3 bases at J, with 12 bases in the middle. Germline CDR1 SGHNT, CDR2 YYREEE (reference sequence). This CDR3 spans 14 amino acids. As DNA, the CDR3 is TGTGCCAGCAGCGGAACTAGCACAACAGATACGCAGTATTTT. Protein sequence: CASSGTSTTDTQYF.

This chain connects TRBV28 to TRBJ2-7, with D perhaps matching TRBD1 (5 bases). V was shortened by 7 bases and J by 2 bases, with 15 bases between the two germline ends. This CDR3 has 14 amino acids. The germline gives CDR1 MDHEN, CDR2 SYDVKM. CDR3 DNA sequence: TGTGCCAGCACCCGACCAGGGCCTCCCTACGAGCAGTACTTC. It encodes CASTRPGPPYEQYF.

The J gene is TRBJ2-3, the V gene TRBV7-9, with D perhaps matching TRBD1 or TRBD2 (5 bases each). CDR3 length equals 15 residues. Trimming shortened V by 2 bases and J by 2 bases, and 11 bases separated the two germline ends. The germline gives CDR1 SEHNR, CDR2 FQNEAQ (reference sequence). CDR3: CASSLRPGTTDTQYF. The CDR3 DNA reads TGTGCCAGCAGCTTAAGACCGGGGACCACAGATACGCAGTATTTT.

This clone showed up just once. The V and J genes are TRBV5-4 and TRBJ1-2; tentative D call: TRBD1 (5 bases). The CDR3 runs to 14 residues. Between the trimmed V and J ends, which lost 3 bases and 4 bases, there was a span of 13 bases. The germline V gene has CDR1 SGHNT and CDR2 YYREEE (reference sequence). The CDR3, as DNA: TGTGCCAGCAGCTCCGTGGGGGAGGCCTATGGCTACACCTTC. Translation: CASSSVGEAYGYTF.

The CDR3 coding sequence is TGTGCCATCAGTGAGTCTACAGGGCGGGGGGAAAAACTGTTTTTT. This sequence encodes CAISESTGRGEKLFF. This rearrangement joins TRBV10-3 to TRBJ1-4, with a tentative D call TRBD1 (6 bases). The V end was cut by 0 bases, the J end by 8 bases, with 13 bases between. From germline, CDR1 is ENHRY and CDR2 SYGVKD. CDR3 length: 15 amino acids.

The V call is TRBV4-3, the J call TRBJ1-5; D is unclear. V was cut by 0 bases and J by 5 bases, with 5 bases left in between. This CDR3 is built from 13 residues. The germline gives CDR1 LGHNA, CDR2 YSLEER. CDR3 coding DNA: TGCGCCAGCAGCCAAGATCTCCATCAGCCCCAGCATTTT. Translation gives CASSQDLHQPQHF.

V is TRBV10-3 and J is TRBJ2-5; D gene ambiguous. This CDR3 contains 13 residues. The V end lost 3 bases, the J end lost 3 bases, and 8 bases lay between the germline ends. Per germline, CDR1 ENHRY and CDR2 SYGVKD. CDR3 DNA: TGTGCCATCAGTGAAAGACGGGAAGAGACCCAGTACTTC. Protein sequence: CAISERREETQYF.

The gene calls are TRBV19 and TRBJ1-5, with D possibly matching TRBD1 (6 bases). Trimming removed 5 bases at V and 1 base at J, with 18 bases between. Per germline, CDR1 LNHDA and CDR2 SQIVND (reference sequence). CDR3 size: 17 residues. CDR3 amino acids: CASSRVGQGLSNQPQHF. The CDR3, as DNA: TGTGCCAGTAGTCGGGTTGGTCAGGGGTTAAGCAATCAGCCCCAGCATTTT.

CDR3: CATLFDNEQFF. The CDR3 DNA sequence: TGTGCCACCCTCTTCGACAATGAGCAGTTCTTC. This rearrangement joins TRBV6-5 to TRBJ2-1; D uncertain. V was shortened by 10 bases and J by 5 bases, with 9 bases between the two germline ends. Germline V gives CDR1 MNHEY, CDR2 SVGAGI. The CDR3 has 11 residues.

V gene TRBV7-6 combines with J gene TRBJ2-1; D may be TRBD2 (6 bases). The ends were cut back, 3 bases at V and 8 bases at J, with 14 bases in the middle. The CDR3 sequence is 14 residues long. Germline loops: CDR1 SGHVS, CDR2 FNYEAQ. CDR3 sequence reads: CASSFPPGSHEQFF. The CDR3 DNA follows: TGTGCCAGCAGCTTCCCCCCCGGGAGTCATGAGCAGTTCTTC.

This clone was found once. The chain uses TRBV12-5 and TRBJ2-3, with 10 bases aligning to TRBD1. CDR3 size: 14 residues. Germline trimming cut 0 bases from V and 6 bases from J; bases unmatched to any gene: 0. CDR1 and CDR2 from the germline V gene are LGHNT and FRNRAP. CDR3 nucleotide sequence: TGTGCTAGTGGTTTGGTGGACAGGGGGGATACGCAGTATTTT. Protein sequence: CASGLVDRGDTQYF.

The chain recombines TRBV7-2 with TRBJ2-2, with D possibly TRBD2 on 5 matching bases. The germline V gene has CDR1 SGHTA and CDR2 FQGNSA. V lost 0 bases and J 3 bases, leaving 8 bases between the germline ends. The CDR3 sequence is 15 residues long. CDR3: CASSLAGVDTGELFF. In nucleotides, the CDR3 is TGTGCCAGCAGCTTAGCGGGAGTCGACACCGGGGAGCTGTTTTTT.

The rearrangement uses TRBV5-1 and TRBJ2-2; TRBD2 might be the D (6 bases). V gave up 8 bases and J gave up 4 bases, with 12 bases separating them. The germline V gene has CDR1 SGHRS and CDR2 YFSETQ. The CDR3 totals 13 residues. The DNA for the CDR3 is TGCGCCAGTCAAAGAGCGGGCACCGGGGAGCTGTTTTTT. This translates into CASQRAGTGELFF.

This chain connects TRBV7-2 to TRBJ2-5; D remains ambiguous. Trimming shortened V by 0 bases and J by 5 bases, and 10 bases separated the two germline ends. Germline assignment: CDR1 SGHTA and CDR2 FQGNSA. The CDR3 has 14 amino acids. The CDR3 region has the DNA TGTGCCAGCAGCTTAGCCGGTGGGCTCGAGACCCAGTACTTC. Residues: CASSLAGGLETQYF.

The chain uses TRBV9 and TRBJ2-2; TRBD1 might be the D (6 bases). Germline V gene sequence: CDR1 SGDLS, CDR2 YYNGEE. The CDR3 totals 16 residues. V was cut by 2 bases and J by 4 bases, with 15 bases left in between. CDR3 loop: CASSVLSGQSTGELFF. In nucleotides, the CDR3 is TGTGCCAGCAGCGTCCTTTCGGGACAAAGCACCGGGGAGCTGTTTTTT.

This clone was recorded only once. This chain uses TRBV27 with TRBJ2-7; TRBD1 matches at 9 bases. This CDR3 spans 16 amino acids. Germline V gives CDR1 MNHEY, CDR2 SMNVEV (reference sequence). J was trimmed by 2 bases and V by 1 base; bases with no gene match: 6. Here the CDR3 reads CASSLYRGRATYEQYF. Here the CDR3 DNA reads TGTGCCAGCAGTTTATACAGGGGGCGGGCAACCTACGAGCAGTACTTC.

This clone was counted only a few times. The V and J genes are TRBV11-2 and TRBJ2-3; perhaps TRBD1 as D (5 bases). The germline CDR1 and CDR2 sequences are SGHAT and FQNNGV. The germline V and J ends were trimmed by 5 bases and 11 bases, with 11 bases remaining between them. The CDR3 sequence is 11 residues long. CDR3 DNA: TGTGCCAGCAGCCCGTCAAGGGGGCAGTATTTT. This sequence encodes CASSPSRGQYF.

This clone appeared a few times. The J gene is TRBJ1-2, the V gene TRBV10-3; D is undetermined. Germline CDR1 ENHRY, CDR2 SYGVKD. The CDR3 has 16 amino acids. Trimming removed 2 bases at V and 2 bases at J, with 15 bases between. CDR3 in DNA: TGTGCCATCAGTGAGGCCCAAGGGAGACGGAACTATGGCTACACCTTC. Its translation: CAISEAQGRRNYGYTF.

The CDR3: CASSHPRPGRLGNSPLHF. CDR3 sequence (DNA): TGCGCCAGCAGCCACCCGCGGCCAGGGCGTCTGGGTAATTCACCCCTCCACTTT. V gene TRBV4-1 combines with J gene TRBJ1-6; D possibly corresponds to TRBD1 (5 bases). The V gene lost 3 bases and the J gene lost 6 bases, with 21 bases spanning the gap. This CDR3 is built from 18 residues. Germline V gives CDR1 MGHRA, CDR2 YSYEKL.

In this sample, this clone turned up many times. The chain carries TRBV5-5 and TRBJ1-2; possible D gene TRBD1, 6 bases. Germline values: CDR1 SGHKS, CDR2 YYEKEE (reference sequence). V was clipped by 1 base and J by 3 bases, with 7 bases between them. The CDR3 consists of 13 residues. For the CDR3, the DNA is TGTGCCAGCAGCTTGCAGGGGTACTATGGCTACACCTTC. This sequence encodes CASSLQGYYGYTF.

This chain connects TRBV5-1 to TRBJ2-1, with D uncertain. Germline CDR1 reads SGHRS; CDR2 reads YFSETQ. V was trimmed by 1 base and J by 0 bases, leaving 17 bases between them. CDR3 length: 18 amino acids. CDR3 loop: CASSLTARDPSSYNEQFF. DNA of the CDR3: TGCGCCAGCAGCTTGACCGCAAGAGATCCAAGCTCCTACAATGAGCAGTTCTTC.